Listed here is a single T cell receptor (beta chain). The antigen is undetermined. This sample was included in a study of OX40 agonist ivuxolimab in advanced cancers. Per the germline V gene, CDR1 is SGDLS and CDR2 is YYNGEE. Trimming left V 0 bases short and J 2 bases short, with 9 bases between. The CDR3 is made up of 15 amino acids. Profiled with immunoSEQ multiplex PCR; TCRdb holds only in-frame clones, not every one. This sample has more than 75,000 clones, with about nine tenths found just once. Notes on the study in general: The CD4+ and CD8+ T cells in the blood had expanded clonally by week 6 at 0.1 to 3.0 mg/kg.

The sample in question was CD4+ or CD8+ T cells sorted from blood, obtained in a trial of the OX40 agonist ivuxolimab. The chain employs TRBV9 and TRBJ2-1; D is unresolved. This clonotype was sampled from an adult with an advanced solid tumor such as melanoma, head and neck, liver or kidney cancer. DNA of the CDR3: TGTGCCAGCAGCGTAGCTGTCGGAACCTACAATGAGCAGTTCTTC. Translated: CASSVAVGTYNEQFF.